The present TCR beta chain was sequenced within a study of CD8+CD57+ T cells in acquired aplastic anemia. In the study overall: The study obtained an average of roughly 2.9 ug of DNA from sorted CD4+ and CD8+ cells. CD4+ cells from healthy donors averaged approximately 11 million reads. Study-wide results and caveats: Patient and control CD8+ Simpson's diversity was not significantly different. Over 25 CD8+ CDR3 sequences occurred in both the patients and the controls.

Of note for this clonotype: Antigen unknown.

Germline CDR1 is SGHVS and CDR2 is FQNEAQ. V lost 5 bases and J lost 3; bases outside the gene matches: 8. The CDR3 is 15 residues long. Genomic DNA, the template, was used for profiling of the TCR beta VDJ and CDR3. TCRdb passed the reads through MiXCR, listing each CDR3 protein once. The sample has more than 150,000 distinct CDR3 sequences, approximately 46% seen once. V gene TRBV7-8 combines with J gene TRBJ2-7; 9 bases match TRBD1. Input material: sorted CD4+, CD8+, or CD8+CD57+ T cells (not recorded which) from PBMCs. This clonotype was obtained from a human donor in good health. CDR3 sequence (DNA): TGTGCCAGCAGCCTCACCCCGGACAGGGGCTACGAGCAGTACTTC. Its protein product is CASSLTPDRGYEQYF.